These 29 T cell receptor beta chains share one sample of origin, sequenced in a study of blood T cells in healthy people across ages. A J-beta primer mix and a sample-barcoded 5' primer were used in a second PCR of roughly 6 to 12 cycles. TCRdb independently ran MiXCR on the 5' RACE reads; one entry per CDR3 protein. Of about 970,000 distinct CDR3 sequences in the sample, roughly 47% were seen once. Sequenced material: blood. The receptors derive from a woman aged 55-70 years in good health.

The V and J genes are TRBV11-2 and TRBJ2-3; D unresolved. CDR1 and CDR2 (germline): SGHAT, FQNNGV. V was clipped by 4 bases and J by 4 bases, with 9 bases between them. CDR3 length equals 13 residues. The CDR3 sequence is CASSSSEPDTQYF. The CDR3 DNA is TGTGCCAGCAGCTCTTCCGAGCCAGATACGCAGTATTTT.

The chain employs TRBV6-1 and TRBJ2-1, with TRBD2 matching 14 bases. V gave up 9 bases and J gave up 9 bases; unmatched junction bases: 4. The germline V gene has CDR1 MNHNS and CDR2 SASEGT. CDR3 length equals 13 residues. CDR3 DNA: TGTGCCAGTGGGACTAGCGGGAGCCTTGAGCAGTTCTTC. Its translation: CASGTSGSLEQFF.

The chain employs TRBV4-3 and TRBJ2-3; D ambiguous. The germline V gene encodes CDR1 LGHNA and CDR2 YSLEER. The CDR3 has 13 amino acids. V was pared by 1 base and J by 6 bases, with 8 bases between. The CDR3 loop is CASSQAVADTQYF. In DNA form, the CDR3 reads TGCGCCAGCAGCCAAGCCGTGGCGGATACGCAGTATTTT.

Here the CDR3 reads CSVNGLGAYEQYF. The CDR3, as DNA: TGCAGCGTTAACGGACTAGGAGCCTACGAGCAGTACTTC. The chain couples TRBV29-1 to TRBJ2-1, with TRBD2 matching 7 bases. The J call may be faulty, since TRBJ2-7 better matches the DNA end. Germline lookup yields CDR1 SQVTM and CDR2 ANQGSEA. The CDR3 has 13 amino acids.

This sequence joins TRBV18 and TRBJ1-2, with TRBD1 matching over 7 bases. The CDR3 length is 15 residues. Germline V gives CDR1 KGHSH, CDR2 LQKENI. V lost 3 bases and J lost 4; bases outside the gene matches: 8. The CDR3 protein is CASSPQGQGVYGYTF. The CDR3 nucleotides are TGTGCCAGCTCACCCCAGGGGCAGGGGGTCTATGGCTACACCTTC.

This clonotype has more than one count but fewer than ten. The chain recombines TRBV5-1 with TRBJ2-5; D is perhaps TRBD2 (6 bases). The last part of the DNA fits TRBJ2-7 better; the J call may be wrong. CDR3 size: 14 residues. CDR1 SGHRS and CDR2 YFSETQ come from the germline V gene. In DNA, the CDR3 is TGCGCCAGCAGCATTGGGGACTCCGGCTACGAGCAGTACTTC. This encodes CASSIGDSGYEQYF.

The rearrangement links TRBV15 to TRBJ2-5, with 10 bases matching TRBD2. The germline CDR1 and CDR2 sequences are LNHNV and YYDKDF (reference sequence). The CDR3 has 17 residues. V shed 4 bases, J shed 4 bases, and the junction held 12 bases outside the gene matches. The CDR3 nucleotides are TGTGCCACCAGCAACCGACGGGCTAGCGGGGGCCGAGAGACCCAGTACTTC. This sequence encodes CATSNRRASGGRETQYF. Full variable domain (missing parts from reference TRBV15 and TRBJ2-5): DAMVIQNPRYQVTQFGKPVTLSCSQTLNHNVMYWYQQKSSQAPKLLFHYYDKDFNNEADTPDNFQSRRPNTSFCFLDIRSPGLGDTAMYLCATSNRRASGGRETQYFGPGTRLLVL.

The rearrangement uses TRBV4-2 and TRBJ2-3, with no clear D. The CDR3 length is 16 residues. Per germline, CDR1 LGHNA and CDR2 YNFKEQ. Trimming pared 4 bases from V and 2 bases from J, leaving 16 bases between. The CDR3 sequence: CASSPAEGTLTDTQYF. The CDR3 region has the DNA TGTGCCAGCAGCCCGGCGGAAGGAACCCTCACAGATACGCAGTATTTT.

V and J are TRBV5-1 and TRBJ1-2; D remains unclear. Germline CDR1 and CDR2: SGHRS and YFSETQ. The CDR3 has 14 residues. Trimming took off 1 base at V and 4 bases at J, with 11 bases between the two ends. The chain's CDR3 is CASSLQGQLYGYTF. In nucleotides, the CDR3 is TGCGCCAGCAGCTTGCAAGGCCAGCTCTATGGCTACACCTTC. Full variable domain (remainder filled in from reference TRBV5-1 and TRBJ1-2): KAGVTQTPRYLIKTRGQQVTLSCSPISGHRSVSWYQQTPGQGLQFLFEYFSETQRNKGNFPGRFSGRQFSNSRSEMNVSTLELGDSALYLCASSLQGQLYGYTFGSGTRLTVV.

The chain links TRBV5-5 to TRBJ1-2; D ambiguous. Germline CDR1 reads SGHKS; CDR2 reads YYEKEE (reference sequence). V was trimmed by 5 bases and J by 6 bases, leaving 5 bases between them. The CDR3 spans 10 residues. The CDR3: CASSVHGYTF. The CDR3 DNA reads TGTGCCAGCAGTGTTCATGGCTACACCTTC. Full variable domain (missing parts from reference TRBV5-5 and TRBJ1-2): DAGVTQSPTHLIKTRGQQVTLRCSPISGHKSVSWYQQVLGQGPQFIFQYYEKEERGRGNFPDRFSARQFPNYSSELNVNALLLGDSALYLCASSVHGYTFGSGTRLTVV.

The chain uses TRBV7-2 and TRBJ1-2; D possibly corresponds to TRBD1 (6 bases). Germline V gene data show CDR1 as SGHTA and CDR2 as FQGNSA. The CDR3 spans 13 residues. V shed 5 bases and J shed 5 bases, with 12 bases lying between them. CDR3 residues: CASSQNRVYGYTF. The CDR3 DNA is TGTGCCAGCAGCCAGAACAGGGTTTATGGCTACACCTTC.

This chain links TRBV30 with TRBJ2-7, with TRBD2 matching over 9 bases. The trim removed 5 bases at V and 5 bases at J, leaving 10 bases unmatched. This CDR3 spans 14 amino acids. Germline CDR1 and CDR2: GTSNPN and SVGIG (reference sequence). The CDR3 sequence is CAWVGVAGVNEQYF. In DNA form, the CDR3 reads TGTGCCTGGGTCGGGGTAGCGGGAGTAAACGAGCAGTACTTC.

This sequence joins TRBV5-1 and TRBJ2-5; 7 bases fit TRBD1. The J call may be mistaken, given a closer DNA end match to TRBJ2-7. The CDR3 sequence is 16 residues long. Germline-derived CDR1 and CDR2 are SGHRS and YFSETQ. The CDR3 region is CASSLEGGPLRDEQYF. CDR3 in DNA: TGCGCCAGCAGCTTGGAAGGGGGCCCCCTGCGGGACGAGCAGTACTTC.

This clonotype was seen only a few times. This sequence joins TRBV7-8 and TRBJ2-7; 11 bases map to TRBD2. Matching the DNA end better, TRBJ2-5 makes the J call doubtful. The CDR3 sequence is 14 residues long. CDR1 SGHVS and CDR2 FQNEAQ come from the germline V gene. In DNA, the CDR3 is TGTGCCAGCAGCGCGGGACTAGCGGTAGAGACCCAGTACTTC. It yields the protein CASSAGLAVETQYF.

V is TRBV20-1 and J is TRBJ2-4; D is possibly TRBD1 (6 bases). The CDR3 covers 16 residues. V lost 0 bases, J lost 0 bases, and 12 bases lay in between. Germline CDR1 reads DFQATT; CDR2 reads SNEGSKA (reference sequence). In DNA, the CDR3 is TGCAGTGCTAGAGACGGGACAAAATTAGCCAAAAACATTCAGTACTTC. It yields the protein CSARDGTKLAKNIQYF.

The chain recombines TRBV27 with TRBJ1-1; no firm D call. CDR3 length: 14 residues. V lost 6 bases and J lost 9, with 20 bases in between. Germline V gene sequence: CDR1 MNHEY, CDR2 SMNVEV (reference sequence). CDR3 sequence: CASSVYGGRLKAFF. The CDR3 bases are TGTGCCAGCAGCGTGTATGGAGGGCGACTAAAAGCTTTCTTT.

In this sample, this clonotype turned up once. The genes are TRBV24-1 and TRBJ2-3; 8 bases fit TRBD2. Germline lookup yields CDR1 KGHDR and CDR2 SFDVKD. The CDR3 is 15 residues long. Here the CDR3 DNA reads TGTATCACCAGAGGGACTAGTGGTGGCACAGATACGCAGTATTTT. As protein: CITRGTSGGTDTQYF.

A note on this clonotype: Germline is not matched at one junction end, which may reflect a read error. This chain connects TRBV12-3 or TRBV12-4 to TRBJ2-1; TRBD2 matches 7 bases. This CDR3 is 14 amino acids long. This CDR3 reads CVSSLGLVLDEQFF. The CDR3 nucleotides are TGTGTCAGCAGCCTCGGACTAGTTCTAGATGAGCAGTTCTTC.

This clonotype appeared a few times. The chain links TRBV9 to TRBJ2-5, with D perhaps TRBD2 (6 bases). Germline-derived CDR1 and CDR2 are SGDLS and YYNGEE. The CDR3 length is 14 residues. The germline V and J ends were trimmed by 1 base and 5 bases, with 12 bases remaining between them. CDR3 amino acids: CASSVWGGEETQYF. CDR3 DNA: TGTGCCAGCAGCGTATGGGGAGGAGAGGAGACCCAGTACTTC.

This clonotype occurred many times. The genes are TRBV5-4 and TRBJ2-3; 11 bases are shared with TRBD2. The CDR3 loop spans 15 amino acids. J lost 3 bases, V lost 1 base, and 1 base had no gene match. Germline loops: CDR1 SGHNT, CDR2 YYREEE (reference sequence). This chain's CDR3 is CASSLTSGRTDTQYF. CDR3 coding DNA: TGTGCCAGCAGCTTGACTAGCGGGAGAACAGATACGCAGTATTTT.

The chain is built from TRBV24-1 and TRBJ2-1; D is unresolved. Germline V gene lookup returns CDR1 KGHDR and CDR2 SFDVKD. The CDR3 contains 16 residues. V dropped 3 bases and J dropped 7 bases, with 18 bases sitting between them. The CDR3 loop is CATSDPAQYTGNEQFF. CDR3 coding DNA: TGTGCCACCAGTGATCCAGCTCAATACACCGGTAATGAGCAGTTCTTC.

This chain connects TRBV20-1 to TRBJ2-7, with D hard to call. This CDR3 comprises 16 residues. V was shortened by 0 bases and J by 6 bases, with 21 bases between the two germline ends. Germline-derived CDR1 and CDR2 are DFQATT and SNEGSKA (reference sequence). DNA for the CDR3: TGCAGTGCTAGAGATCGGGTCAAGGCACTTTCGGGCGAGCAGTACTTC. This translates into CSARDRVKALSGEQYF.

This clonotype has at least ten counts. V is TRBV29-1 and J is TRBJ2-7, with TRBD1 identical over 7 bases. Germline assignment: CDR1 SQVTM and CDR2 ANQGSEA. V lost 7 bases, J lost 0 bases, and 9 bases stayed unmatched. CDR3 length: 14 amino acids. The CDR3 nucleotides are TGCAGCGCCGGTAACAGGGGTGGCTCCTACGAGCAGTACTTC. Amino acids: CSAGNRGGSYEQYF.

Of note for this clonotype: One end of the junction does not line up with germline, which may come from a read error. The chain combines TRBV29-1 with TRBJ1-1, with D hard to call. Germline CDR1 is SQVTM and CDR2 is ANQGSEA. The CDR3 totals 15 residues. CDR3 nucleotides: TGCAGCGTTGAAGACCTCGCTAGGGCGAACACTGAAGCTTCCTTT. As protein: CSVEDLARANTEASF.

The CDR3 nucleotides read TGTGCCAGCTCAGGGATCGGAGAGACCCAGTACTTC. Translated: CASSGIGETQYF. The V call is TRBV11-2, the J call TRBJ2-5; the D gene is possibly TRBD1 (5 bases). CDR3 length: 12 residues. Looked up from germline, CDR1 is SGHAT and CDR2 is FQNNGV. Trimming pared 8 bases from V and 4 bases from J, leaving 11 bases between.

V is TRBV20-1 and J is TRBJ2-3, with D perhaps TRBD2 (6 bases). The V gene lost 3 bases and the J gene lost 5 bases, with 15 bases spanning the gap. Per germline, CDR1 DFQATT and CDR2 SNEGSKA (reference sequence). CDR3 length: 14 amino acids. CDR3 coding DNA: TGCAGTGCTAGGAGTGAGGGAGGAGGAGATACGCAGTATTTT. This codes for CSARSEGGGDTQYF.

This clonotype was found a few times. This chain uses TRBV18 with TRBJ1-4; no firm D call. V lost 2 bases to trimming and J lost 7 bases, with 8 bases between them. The CDR3 has 13 amino acids. Germline CDR1 is KGHSH and CDR2 is LQKENI. The CDR3 is CASSPVGAEKLFF. DNA of the CDR3: TGTGCCAGCTCACCAGTGGGAGCTGAAAAACTGTTTTTT. Supplemented by reference TRBV18 and TRBJ1-4, the full variable domain reads NAGVMQNPRHLVRRRGQEARLRCSPMKGHSHVYWYRQLPEEGLKFMVYLQKENIIDESGMPKERFSAEFPKEGPSILRIQQVVRGDSAAYFCASSPVGAEKLFFGSGTQLSVL.

CDR3 nucleotides: TGTGCCACCAGTGACGGACAGGGGCTTTACTACTCCTACGAGCAGTACTTC. Its translation is CATSDGQGLYYSYEQYF. The rearrangement links TRBV24-1 to TRBJ2-4; 9 nucleotides line up with TRBD1. With the DNA end fitting TRBJ2-7 better, the J assignment may be wrong. CDR1 KGHDR and CDR2 SFDVKD come from the germline V gene. The CDR3 is made up of 17 amino acids.

In its sample, this clonotype was seen a few times. CDR3 nucleotide sequence: TGCAGCGTTGATTCATGGACCCGAGATACGCAGTATTTT. This codes for CSVDSWTRDTQYF. The J gene is TRBJ2-3, the V gene TRBV29-1; no reliable D call. The CDR3 runs to 13 residues. V was trimmed by 3 bases and J by 5 bases, leaving 12 bases between them. The germline V gene encodes CDR1 SQVTM and CDR2 ANQGSEA.